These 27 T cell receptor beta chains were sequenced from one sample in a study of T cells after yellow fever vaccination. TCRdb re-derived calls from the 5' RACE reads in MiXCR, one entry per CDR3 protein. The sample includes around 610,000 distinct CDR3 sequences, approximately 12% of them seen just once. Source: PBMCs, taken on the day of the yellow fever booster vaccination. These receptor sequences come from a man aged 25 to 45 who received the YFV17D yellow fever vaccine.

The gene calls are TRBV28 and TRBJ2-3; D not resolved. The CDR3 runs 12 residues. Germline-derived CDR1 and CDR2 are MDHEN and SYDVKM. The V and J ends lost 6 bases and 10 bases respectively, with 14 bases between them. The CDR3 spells CASSPMEFAQYF. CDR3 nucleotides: TGTGCCAGCAGCCCAATGGAGTTCGCGCAGTATTTT.

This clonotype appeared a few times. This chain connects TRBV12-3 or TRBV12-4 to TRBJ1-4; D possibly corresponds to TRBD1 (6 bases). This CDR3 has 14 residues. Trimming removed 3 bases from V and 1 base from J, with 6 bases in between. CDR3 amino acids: CASSLTGTNEKLFF. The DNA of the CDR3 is TGTGCCAGCAGTTTGACAGGAACTAATGAAAAACTGTTTTTT.

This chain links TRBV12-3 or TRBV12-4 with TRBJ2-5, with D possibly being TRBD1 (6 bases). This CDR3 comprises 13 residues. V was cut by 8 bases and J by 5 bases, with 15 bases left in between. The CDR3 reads CASSTGQWETQYF. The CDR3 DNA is TGTGCCAGCTCGACTGGACAGTGGGAGACCCAGTACTTC.

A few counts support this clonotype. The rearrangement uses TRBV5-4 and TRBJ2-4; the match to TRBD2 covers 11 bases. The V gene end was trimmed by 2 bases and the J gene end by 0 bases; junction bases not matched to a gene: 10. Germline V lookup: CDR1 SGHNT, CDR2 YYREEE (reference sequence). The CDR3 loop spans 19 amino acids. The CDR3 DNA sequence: TGTGCCAGCAGCTTTAGTTCGCCGGGACTAGCGGAAGCCAAAAACATTCAGTACTTC. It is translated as CASSFSSPGLAEAKNIQYF.

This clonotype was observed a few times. The CDR3 here is CASSLYRGFTDTQYF. The CDR3 DNA reads TGTGCCAGCAGTTTGTACAGGGGATTCACAGATACGCAGTATTTT. The rearrangement uses TRBV12-3 or TRBV12-4 and TRBJ2-3; 7 bases align to TRBD1. The CDR3 is made up of 15 amino acids. The junction had 5 bases not matched to a gene; V was cut back by 3 bases and J by 2 bases.

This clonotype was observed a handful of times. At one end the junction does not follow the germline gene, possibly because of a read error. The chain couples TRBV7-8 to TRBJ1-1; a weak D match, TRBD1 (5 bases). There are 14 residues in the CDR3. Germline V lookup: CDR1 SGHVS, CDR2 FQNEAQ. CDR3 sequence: CPSSATGGNTEAFF. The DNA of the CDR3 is TGTCCCAGCAGCGCGACGGGGGGGAACACTGAAGCTTTCTTT.

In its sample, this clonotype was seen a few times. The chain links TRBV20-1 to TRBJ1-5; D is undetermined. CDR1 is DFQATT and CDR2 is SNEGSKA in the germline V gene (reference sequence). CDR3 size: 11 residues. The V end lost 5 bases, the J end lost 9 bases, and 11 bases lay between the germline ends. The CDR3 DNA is TGCAGTGCTCAAGATCAGTTGCCCCAGCATTTT. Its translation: CSAQDQLPQHF.

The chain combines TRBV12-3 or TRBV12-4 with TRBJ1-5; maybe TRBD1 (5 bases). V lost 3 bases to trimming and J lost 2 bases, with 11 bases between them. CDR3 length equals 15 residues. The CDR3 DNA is TGTGCCAGCAGTTTTCGGGGGAGGCGCAATCAGCCCCAGCATTTT. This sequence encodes CASSFRGRRNQPQHF.

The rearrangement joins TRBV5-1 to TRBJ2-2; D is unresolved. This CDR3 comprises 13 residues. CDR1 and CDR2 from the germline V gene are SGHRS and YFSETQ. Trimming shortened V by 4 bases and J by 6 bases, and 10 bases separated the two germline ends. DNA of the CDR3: TGCGCCAGCAGCCCAATAGGGTCCGGGGAGCTGTTTTTT. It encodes CASSPIGSGELFF.

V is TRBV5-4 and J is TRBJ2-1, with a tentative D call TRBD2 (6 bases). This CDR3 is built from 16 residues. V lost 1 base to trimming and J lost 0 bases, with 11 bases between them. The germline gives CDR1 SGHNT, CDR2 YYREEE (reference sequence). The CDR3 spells CASSLLGSGSYNEQFF. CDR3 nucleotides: TGTGCCAGCAGCTTGCTCGGGAGCGGCTCCTACAATGAGCAGTTCTTC.

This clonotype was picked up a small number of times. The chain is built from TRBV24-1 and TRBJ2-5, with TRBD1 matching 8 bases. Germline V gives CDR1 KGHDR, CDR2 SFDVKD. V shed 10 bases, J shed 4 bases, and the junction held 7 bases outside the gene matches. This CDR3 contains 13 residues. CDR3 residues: CATRRGPGETQYF. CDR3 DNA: TGTGCCACGCGCAGGGGGCCTGGAGAGACCCAGTACTTC.

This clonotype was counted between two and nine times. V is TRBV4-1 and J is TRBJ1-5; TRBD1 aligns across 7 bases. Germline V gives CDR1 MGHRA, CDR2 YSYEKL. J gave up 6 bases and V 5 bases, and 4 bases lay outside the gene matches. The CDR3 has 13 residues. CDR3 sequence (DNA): TGCGCCAGCAGCAGACAGGGTATTCAGCCCCAGCATTTT. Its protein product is CASSRQGIQPQHF.

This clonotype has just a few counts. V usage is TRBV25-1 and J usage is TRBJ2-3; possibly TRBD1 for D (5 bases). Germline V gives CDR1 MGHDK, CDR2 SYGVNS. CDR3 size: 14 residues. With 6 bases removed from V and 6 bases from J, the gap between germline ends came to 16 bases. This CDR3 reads CASRIGQGVDTQYF. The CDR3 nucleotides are TGTGCCAGCAGAATCGGTCAGGGCGTGGATACGCAGTATTTT.

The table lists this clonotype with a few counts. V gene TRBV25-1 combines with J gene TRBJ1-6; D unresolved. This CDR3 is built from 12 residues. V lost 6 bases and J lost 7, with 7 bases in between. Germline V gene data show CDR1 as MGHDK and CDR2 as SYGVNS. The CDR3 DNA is TGTGCCAGCAGGGAGAAAAATTCACCCCTCCACTTT. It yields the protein CASREKNSPLHF.

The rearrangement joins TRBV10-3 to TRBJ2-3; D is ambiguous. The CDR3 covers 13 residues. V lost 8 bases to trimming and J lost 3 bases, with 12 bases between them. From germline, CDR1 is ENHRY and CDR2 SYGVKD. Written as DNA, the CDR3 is TGTGCCATCGCCCCGGGCGGTACAGATACGCAGTATTTT. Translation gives CAIAPGGTDTQYF.

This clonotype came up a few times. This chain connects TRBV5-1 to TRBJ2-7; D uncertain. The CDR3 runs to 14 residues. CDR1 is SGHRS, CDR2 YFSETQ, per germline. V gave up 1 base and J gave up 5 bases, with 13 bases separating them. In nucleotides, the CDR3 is TGCGCCAGCAGCTTGACCATGGGGTCCCACGAGCAGTACTTC. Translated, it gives CASSLTMGSHEQYF.

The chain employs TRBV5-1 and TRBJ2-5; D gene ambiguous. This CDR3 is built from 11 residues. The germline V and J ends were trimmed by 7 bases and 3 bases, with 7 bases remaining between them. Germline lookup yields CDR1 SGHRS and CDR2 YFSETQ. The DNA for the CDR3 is TGCGCCAGCCGGATCGAAGAGACCCAGTACTTC. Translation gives CASRIEETQYF.

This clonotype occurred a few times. CDR3 coding DNA: TGTGCCAGCAGCTTCACAGGGGGTCGTAGCGGGGCGGGAGGGCAGTACTTC. It specifies CASSFTGGRSGAGGQYF. The J gene is TRBJ2-7, the V gene TRBV7-2; D is possibly TRBD1 or TRBD2 (8 bases each). Germline CDR1 reads SGHTA; CDR2 reads FQGNSA. There are 17 residues in the CDR3. Trimming shortened V by 3 bases and J by 9 bases, and 27 bases separated the two germline ends. Drawing the rest from reference TRBV7-2 and TRBJ2-7, the complete variable domain is GAGVSQSPSNKVTEKGKDVELRCDPISGHTALYWYRQSLGQGLEFLIYFQGNSAPDKSGLPSDRFSAERTGGSVSTLTIQRTQQEDSAVYLCASSFTGGRSGAGGQYFGPGTRLTVT.

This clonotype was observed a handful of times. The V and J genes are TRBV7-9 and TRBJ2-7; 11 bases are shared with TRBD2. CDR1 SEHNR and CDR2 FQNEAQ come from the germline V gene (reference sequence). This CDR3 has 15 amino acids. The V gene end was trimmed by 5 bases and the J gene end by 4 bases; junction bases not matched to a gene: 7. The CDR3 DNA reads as TGTGCCAGCAGCCCTTCGACTAGCGGGAAATACGAGCAGTACTTC. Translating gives CASSPSTSGKYEQYF.

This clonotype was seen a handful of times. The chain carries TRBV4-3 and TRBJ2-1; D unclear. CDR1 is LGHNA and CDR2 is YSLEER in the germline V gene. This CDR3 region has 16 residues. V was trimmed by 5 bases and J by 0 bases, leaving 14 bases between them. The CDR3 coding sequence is TGCGCCAGCAGCTCCGAGGATACTTTCTCCTACAATGAGCAGTTCTTC. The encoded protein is CASSSEDTFSYNEQFF.

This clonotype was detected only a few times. The CDR3: CASSHLGTGAVGGANVLTF. CDR3 coding DNA: TGTGCCAGCAGCCACCTTGGGACAGGGGCCGTCGGGGGGGCCAACGTCCTGACTTTC. The genes are TRBV11-2 and TRBJ2-6, with 10 bases that match TRBD1. Unmatched junction bases numbered 14, after V lost 5 bases and J lost 4 bases. This CDR3 comprises 19 residues. The germline CDR1 and CDR2 sequences are SGHAT and FQNNGV.

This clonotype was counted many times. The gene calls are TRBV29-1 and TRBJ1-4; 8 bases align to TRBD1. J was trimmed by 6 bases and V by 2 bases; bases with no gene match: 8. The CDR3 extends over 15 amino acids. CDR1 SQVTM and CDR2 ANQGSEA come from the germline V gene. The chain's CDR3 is CSVERGDRGYEKLFF. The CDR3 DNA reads TGCAGCGTTGAAAGAGGAGACAGGGGTTATGAAAAACTGTTTTTT.

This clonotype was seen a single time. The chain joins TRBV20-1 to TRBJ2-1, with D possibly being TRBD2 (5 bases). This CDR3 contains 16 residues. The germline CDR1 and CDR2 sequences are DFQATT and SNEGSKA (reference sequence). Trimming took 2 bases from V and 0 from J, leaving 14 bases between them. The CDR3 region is CSARLPGISSYNEQFF. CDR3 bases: TGCAGTGCTAGACTCCCGGGAATAAGCTCCTACAATGAGCAGTTCTTC.

The CDR3 DNA follows: TGTGCCATCAGTCGCGGACAGGACCAACCATCCGACTACGAGCAGTACTTC. Residues: CAISRGQDQPSDYEQYF. V usage is TRBV10-3 and J usage is TRBJ2-7, with TRBD1 identical over 7 bases. J lost 3 bases, V lost 5 bases, and 16 bases had no gene match. The CDR3 has 17 residues. CDR1 and CDR2 (germline): ENHRY, SYGVKD.

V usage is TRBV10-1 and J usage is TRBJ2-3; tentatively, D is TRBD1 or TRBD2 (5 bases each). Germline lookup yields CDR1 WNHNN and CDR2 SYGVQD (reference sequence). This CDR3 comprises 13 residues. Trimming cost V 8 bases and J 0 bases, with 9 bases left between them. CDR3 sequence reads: CASRDRSTDTQYF. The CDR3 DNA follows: TGCGCCAGCCGGGACCGGAGCACAGATACGCAGTATTTT.

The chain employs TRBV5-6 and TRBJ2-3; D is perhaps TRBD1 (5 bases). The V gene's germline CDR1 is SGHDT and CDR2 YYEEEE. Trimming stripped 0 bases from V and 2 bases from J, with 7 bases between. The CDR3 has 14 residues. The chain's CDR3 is CASSLEDITDTQYF. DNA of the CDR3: TGTGCCAGCAGCTTGGAGGACATCACAGATACGCAGTATTTT.

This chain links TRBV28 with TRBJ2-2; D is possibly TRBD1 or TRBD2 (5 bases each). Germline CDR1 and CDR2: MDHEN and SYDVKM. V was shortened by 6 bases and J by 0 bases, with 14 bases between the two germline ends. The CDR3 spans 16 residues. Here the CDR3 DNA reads TGTGCCAGCAGGGGGAGTGGGGGTTCGAACACCGGGGAGCTGTTTTTT. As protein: CASRGSGGSNTGELFF.